A selection of T cell receptor beta chains follows, all from one sample in a study of identical twins. Each CDR3 protein is one row after TCRdb ran MiXCR on the 5' RACE reads. This sample carries fewer than 800,000 distinct CDR3 sequences, 7.1% of them seen once, and the ten largest clones take roughly 1.5%. These sequences were also reported in another study, on yellow fever vaccine responses in identical twins.

The material sequenced was PBMCs. The origin of the receptors is a woman between 18 and 29 years old in good health. CDR3s leave out the opening cysteine and the closing phenylalanine or tryptophan. A D gene is named only where the DNA matches it firmly.

v_gene	d_gene	j_gene	CDR3aa
TRBV4-2	.	TRBJ2-3	ASSHGLRFNSSTDTQY
TRBV7-9	.	TRBJ2-1	ASSLWGSYNEQF
TRBV2	TRBD1	TRBJ2-2	ASISGQVNTGELF
TRBV14	.	TRBJ2-7	ASSQEGRAAYEQY
TRBV5-1	.	TRBJ2-1	ASSLPGQDEQF
TRBV7-9	TRBD2	TRBJ2-1	ASSSPGLAGAVEQF
TRBV11-2	.	TRBJ2-2	ASSFVATNTGELF
TRBV11-1	TRBD1	TRBJ2-1	ASSPTLGTGGYNEQF
TRBV5-1	TRBD2	TRBJ2-5	ASSLVAGGPQETQY
TRBV12-3/TRBV12-4	TRBD1	TRBJ2-2	ASSPRGQATGELF